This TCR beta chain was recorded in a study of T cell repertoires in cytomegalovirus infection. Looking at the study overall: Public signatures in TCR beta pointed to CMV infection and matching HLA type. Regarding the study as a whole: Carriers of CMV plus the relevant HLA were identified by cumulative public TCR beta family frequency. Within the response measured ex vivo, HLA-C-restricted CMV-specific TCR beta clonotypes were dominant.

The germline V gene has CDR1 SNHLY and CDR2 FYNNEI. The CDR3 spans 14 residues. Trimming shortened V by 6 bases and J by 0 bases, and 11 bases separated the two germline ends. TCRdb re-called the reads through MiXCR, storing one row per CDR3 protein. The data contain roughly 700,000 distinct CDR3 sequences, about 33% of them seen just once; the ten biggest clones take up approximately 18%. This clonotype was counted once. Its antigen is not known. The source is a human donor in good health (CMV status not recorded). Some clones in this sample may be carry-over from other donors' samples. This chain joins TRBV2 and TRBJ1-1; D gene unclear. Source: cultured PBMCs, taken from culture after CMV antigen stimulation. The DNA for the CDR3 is TGTGCCAGCAGGACGACAATAATGAACACTGAAGCTTTCTTT. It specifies CASRTTIMNTEAFF.